Each of the 5 T cell receptor beta chains below was sequenced from the same sample in a study of identical twins. TCRdb reprocessed the 5' RACE reads with MiXCR, giving one entry per CDR3 protein. The sample shows about 700,000 distinct CDR3 sequences, over 8.5% of them seen only once. The same data also contributed to another study, on yellow fever vaccine responses in identical twins.

The material sequenced was PBMCs. The receptors originated from a woman younger than 30 in good health.

This clonotype was counted between two and nine times. This chain uses TRBV4-2 with TRBJ2-7, with a possible D match to TRBD1 (6 bases). There are 14 residues in the CDR3. Germline V lookup: CDR1 LGHNA, CDR2 YNFKEQ. Trimming stripped 1 base from V and 4 bases from J, with 11 bases between. CDR3 in amino acids: CASSQGQTGYEQYF. Here the CDR3 DNA reads TGTGCCAGCAGCCAAGGACAGACAGGTTACGAGCAGTACTTC.

The V call is TRBV20-1, the J call TRBJ2-3; 7 positions agree with TRBD2. Unmatched junction bases numbered 11, after V lost 7 bases and J lost 10 bases. Per germline, CDR1 DFQATT and CDR2 SNEGSKA (reference sequence). This CDR3 spans 12 amino acids. CDR3 nucleotides: TGCAGTGGAGGCGGGAGTAACGAGGCGCAGTATTTT. This translates into CSGGGSNEAQYF.

This clonotype was counted only a few times. This chain uses TRBV11-2 with TRBJ2-3, with 9 bases lining up with TRBD1. After removal of 5 bases from V and 4 bases from J, the junction contained 7 bases not matched to a gene. Germline V gene data show CDR1 as SGHAT and CDR2 as FQNNGV. The CDR3 spans 15 residues. The CDR3 spells CASSQGQGGPDTQYF. DNA of the CDR3: TGTGCCAGCAGCCAGGGACAGGGAGGCCCAGATACGCAGTATTTT.

This clonotype showed up just a few times. The genes are TRBV30 and TRBJ2-5; possible D gene TRBD1, 5 bases. The CDR3 length is 15 residues. V was pared by 1 base and J by 5 bases, with 17 bases between. CDR1 and CDR2 (germline): GTSNPN, SVGIG (reference sequence). CDR3 nucleotide sequence: TGTGCCTGGAGTGCCCTATATCAGGGTGGGGAGACCCAGTACTTC. It translates to CAWSALYQGGETQYF. The whole variable domain, filled in from reference TRBV30 and TRBJ2-5, reads SQTIHQWPATLVQPVGSPLSLECTVEGTSNPNLYWYRQAAGRGLQLLFYSVGIGQISSEVPQNLSASRPQDRQFILSSKKLLLSDSGFYLCAWSALYQGGETQYFGPGTRLLVL.

This clonotype was seen only a few times. The V gene is TRBV29-1, the J gene TRBJ2-1; TRBD2 aligns across 8 bases. Looked up from germline, CDR1 is SQVTM and CDR2 is ANQGSEA. The CDR3 consists of 14 residues. After removal of 5 bases from V and 3 bases from J, the junction contained 6 bases not matched to a gene. In nucleotides, the CDR3 is TGCAGCGTTTTTAGCGGGGCCCGCTACAATGAGCAGTTCTTC. Residues: CSVFSGARYNEQFF.